This T cell receptor beta chain comes out of a study of cytomegalovirus exposure and HLA in healthy donors. Whole-study context: Earlier findings included approximately 120 million unique TCR beta sequences obtained from 150 million to 200 million T cells.

60 Vbeta and 13 Jbeta primers were used in PCR. The protocol was immunoSEQ multiplex PCR, while the TCRdb copy is restricted to in-frame clones and leaves out a portion. The sample has about 130,000 clones, roughly 74% seen once. In this sample, this clone turned up a few times. Its antigen is still unknown. Deletions cut 6 bases from V and 1 base from J, with 6 bases between. This CDR3 spans 13 amino acids. Germline CDR1 is MGHDK and CDR2 is SYGVNS. Study-wide findings and caveats: A later analysis, which compared TCR beta chains of equal frequency, found the HLA-associated ones more clonally expanded. In vitro assays verified that a few CMV-associated chains recognized CMV antigens specifically.

V and J are TRBV25-1 and TRBJ2-2; D is perhaps TRBD2 (6 bases). Sequences were obtained from PBMCs. The TCR comes from a woman between 45 and 60 years old in good health and CMV-seropositive. The CDR3, as DNA: TGTGCCAGCAGGGGGGGGAACACCGGGGAGCTGTTTTTT. This gives the protein CASRGGNTGELFF.